Given below is one T cell receptor beta chain in context. The antigen remains undetermined. Each replicate PCR on the sorted subsets used 150 to 200 ng DNA (roughly 30,000 T cell genomes). Per the authors' pipeline: Junction-only sequences without quality scores were provided by ImmunoSEQ, so filtering was different. TCRdb keeps only in-frame clones here, not all; method: immunoSEQ multiplex PCR. For V, J and clone size, that table is used; D and trimming come from the DNA. Of about 1.5 million clones listed, roughly 96% are singletons. These data come from a study of shared clonotypes between healthy human individuals. V dropped 3 bases and J dropped 6; count of bases not matched to a gene: 10. The germline CDR1 and CDR2 sequences are SGDLS and YYNGEE. This CDR3 spans 16 amino acids. Points from the study as a whole: An expected dependence of interdonor clonotype sharing on sequencing depth was noted. Memory subsets generally showed lower estimated richness than naive subsets.

The sequenced material came from naive CD4+ T cells sorted from blood. The subset is: CD45RA+ positively selected. The clonotype was recovered from a man aged 25-40 years in good health. The chain combines TRBV9 with TRBJ2-1, with TRBD2 matching 9 bases. The CDR3 nucleotides read TGTGCCAGCAGCGCAACCGGGACTAGCCTCTCCAATGAGCAGTTCTTC. Its translation: CASSATGTSLSNEQFF. Based on the CDR3 plus reference TRBV9 and TRBJ2-1, the full variable domain is DSGVTQTPKHLITATGQRVTLRCSPRSGDLSVYWYQQSLDQGLQFLIQYYNGEERAKGNILERFSAQQFPDLHSELNLSSLELGDSALYFCASSATGTSLSNEQFFGPGTRLTVL.